This TCR beta chain is drawn from a study of blood T cells in healthy people across ages. Whole-study findings and limits: Strongly correlated with naive T cell percentage was TCR beta diversity.

Sample donors were healthy Caucasian individuals that came from Russia, aged 6 to 90. Isolation of PBMCs gave at least 6 million cells per sample. Per sample, no less than 5 micrograms of total RNA were extracted. Comment on this clonotype: Its antigen remains unidentified.

A second PCR of 7 to 11 cycles used a sample-barcoded 5' primer and a J-beta primer mix. TCRdb itself ran the 5' RACE reads through MiXCR, one entry per CDR3 protein. Here the sample spans some 1 million distinct CDR3 sequences, 40% to 55% being singletons. V lost 0 bases and J 11 bases, leaving 20 bases between the germline ends. The length of the CDR3 is 15 residues. Per germline, CDR1 SGHRS and CDR2 YFSETQ. The chain has TRBV5-1 and TRBJ2-5; D is possibly TRBD2 (7 bases). The sequenced sample was blood. The origin of this receptor is a woman aged 60-75 years in good health. CDR3 in DNA: TGCGCCAGCAGCTTGGTCGGGGGGCGCGGTGATGAGCAGTACTTC. This gives the protein CASSLVGGRGDEQYF.